The clone carrying this TCR beta chain was observed a single time. Produced via immunoSEQ multiplex PCR; TCRdb's table is partial and in-frame only. Among around 200,000 clones, roughly 80% were seen once, and the ten largest hold roughly 3.2%. Adults between about 18 and 95 years of age took part from approximately 24 US areas. The entry originates in a study of blood T cell repertoires in COVID-19. Germline V gene data show CDR1 as SGHNT and CDR2 as YYREEE (reference sequence). This CDR3 has 15 amino acids. V gave up 4 bases and J gave up 9 bases; unmatched junction bases: 7. The receptor's source is a woman under 40 who had recovered from COVID-19. Sequenced material: PBMCs or T cells enriched from blood (not recorded which). The J gene is TRBJ1-6, the V gene TRBV5-4, with 10 bases matching TRBD1. The CDR3 region is CASSTTGGLGSPLHF. The CDR3 nucleotides are TGTGCCAGCAGCACGACAGGGGGCCTGGGTTCACCCCTCCACTTT.